This T cell receptor (beta chain) was captured by sequencing in a study of T cell clonotyping in hematopoietic cell transplantation. Details on this clone: Its antigen is unknown.

Study-wide results and caveats: Recipient TCR diversity dropped after transplant; expanded clonotypes rose from day 30 to 180.

Repertoires were generated with immunoSEQ multiplex PCR, while TCRdb's copy carries only in-frame clones and drops some. The sample holds just over 1,500 clones; 80% to 90% are singletons and the top ten take approximately 5.1%. The material sequenced was PBMCs, taken 30 days after allogeneic stem cell transplant. This clonotype originated in a male patient in his thirties who had an allogeneic stem cell transplant, so T cells may come from the graft donor. Some clones in this sample may be carry-over from other donors' samples.

The CDR3 protein is CASSQDFSGGSTGELFF. The CDR3 DNA sequence: TGCGCCAGCAGCCAAGATTTCTCGGGGGGGAGCACCGGGGAGCTGTTTTTT. The V and J genes are TRBV4-3 and TRBJ2-2, with 8 nucleotides matching TRBD2. The CDR3 has 17 residues. Looked up from germline, CDR1 is LGHNA and CDR2 is YSLEER. Germline trimming cut 0 bases from V and 4 bases from J; bases unmatched to any gene: 7.